What follows is one T cell receptor beta chain and its context. One end of the junction is discordant with germline, which a read error may explain. The data were taken from a study of Graves' ophthalmopathy and Graves' hyperthyroidism. Germline loops: CDR1 MGHRA, CDR2 YSYEKL. The CDR3 contains 15 residues. RNA transcripts yielded amplified TCR beta CDR3 regions. Scientists carried out first-round RT-PCR using HTBI primers and then a second-round multiplex PCR. TCRdb re-called the multiplex PCR reads through MiXCR, storing one row per CDR3 protein. The sample includes over 450,000 distinct CDR3 sequences, about an eighth of them seen just once.

This chain links TRBV4-1 with TRBJ2-2; maybe TRBD1 (6 bases). The receptor was derived from a woman aged 25 to 45 with Graves' ophthalmopathy. The sample comprised blood. The DNA of the CDR3 is TGCGCCAGCAGCCCAACGATCAGGGACACCGGGGAGCTGGTTTTT. It is translated as CASSPTIRDTGELVF.